This T cell receptor beta chain was recovered during a study of control samples from healthy donors and cancer patients. This table comes from immunoSEQ multiplex PCR, and its TCRdb copy is limited to in-frame clones, with some not included. The table lists around 64,000 clones, 89% of them singletons. Sequencing used PBMCs. This receptor was obtained from a man aged 55 to 70 with colorectal cancer.

In DNA, the CDR3 is TGTGCCAGCTCACCACGACAGGGGGCGGACACAGATACGCAGTATTTT. Translating it yields CASSPRQGADTDTQYF. This rearrangement joins TRBV18 to TRBJ2-3, with 10 bases identical to TRBD1. The CDR3 runs to 16 residues. Germline V gene sequence: CDR1 KGHSH, CDR2 LQKENI. After removal of 1 base from V and 2 bases from J, the junction contained 3 bases not matched to a gene.